The entry below gives a single T cell receptor beta chain sequence along with its context. This specimen belongs to a study of blood T cell repertoires in COVID-19. Study details: Samples came from the United States, Italy and Spain, spanning acute and convalescent COVID-19. PBMCs, B-cell-depleted T cells, or T cells were the source of the cDNA or gDNA that made up the material.

V lost 4 bases, J lost 9 bases, and 4 bases stayed unmatched. There are 15 residues in the CDR3. Looked up from germline, CDR1 is MGHRA and CDR2 is YSYEKL. Study processing details: By means of reference gene primer amplification, nucleated cell counts were estimated. Sequenced by immunoSEQ multiplex PCR; TCRdb stores in-frame clones only, minus some. V and J calls and clone size are those listed in that table; D and trimming were worked out from the DNA. The sample has about 78,000 clones; roughly 88% are singletons. The chain couples TRBV4-1 to TRBJ2-1; 15 positions match TRBD2. The source material was peripheral blood. This sequence was found in a woman aged 45-65 years in a cohort sampled during active COVID-19. CDR3 DNA sequence: TGCGCCAGCAGCCCTCCGGGACTAGCGGGAGGTGAGCAGTTCTTC. Residues: CASSPPGLAGGEQFF.